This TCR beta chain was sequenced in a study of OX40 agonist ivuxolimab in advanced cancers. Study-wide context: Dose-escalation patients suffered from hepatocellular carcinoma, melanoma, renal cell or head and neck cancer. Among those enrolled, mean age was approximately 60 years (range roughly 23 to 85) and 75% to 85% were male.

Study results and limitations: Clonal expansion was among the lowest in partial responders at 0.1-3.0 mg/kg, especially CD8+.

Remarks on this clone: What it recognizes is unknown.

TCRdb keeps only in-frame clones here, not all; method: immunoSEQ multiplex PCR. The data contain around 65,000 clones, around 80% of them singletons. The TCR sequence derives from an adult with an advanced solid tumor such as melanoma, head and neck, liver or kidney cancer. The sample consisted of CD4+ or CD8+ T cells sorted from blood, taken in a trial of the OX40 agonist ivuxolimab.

The chain's CDR3 is CASSYAHNQPQHF. CDR3 DNA sequence: TGTGCCAGCAGTTACGCCCACAATCAGCCCCAGCATTTT. This chain uses TRBV6-5 with TRBJ1-5, with unresolved D. CDR1 and CDR2 (germline): MNHEY, SVGAGI. V lost 2 bases and J 3 bases, leaving 5 bases between the germline ends. This CDR3 comprises 13 residues.